The clone carrying this TCR beta chain was detected ten times or more. The sample contains more than one DNA sequence encoding this CDR3. As processed by the authors: It was from reference gene primer amplification that nucleated cell counts were estimated. Assay used: immunoSEQ multiplex PCR; TCRdb lists only in-frame clones, some missing. The DNA was the basis for D and trimming; V, J and clone size are from that table. The top ten clones hold nearly 9% of a sample with approximately 88,000 clones, roughly 75% of them seen once. This specimen belongs to a study of blood T cell repertoires in COVID-19. Study-wide background: Material from acute and convalescent COVID-19 was sourced from the United States, Italy and Spain. PBMCs, B-cell-depleted T cells, or T cells were the source of the cDNA or gDNA that made up the material.

CDR3 size: 13 residues. The germline V gene encodes CDR1 LNHDA and CDR2 SQIVND (reference sequence). V was trimmed by 2 bases and J by 1 base, leaving 5 bases between them. The chain combines TRBV19 with TRBJ1-1; D is unclear. The sequencing sample was made of peripheral blood. The TCR originated in a man aged 45 to 65 who had recovered from COVID-19. CDR3 nucleotides: TGTGCCAGTAGTATACGGGAGAACACTGAAGCTTTCTTT. Translating it yields CASSIRENTEAFF.